This section outlines one T cell receptor (beta chain) sequence together with its context. Antigen specificity is unknown. Germline is not matched at one junction end, which may reflect a read error. There are 17 residues in the CDR3. Germline V gives CDR1 SGHNT, CDR2 YYREEE (reference sequence). This specimen belongs to a study of tumor and adjacent non-tumor tissue in lung cancer. General study findings and limits: Significantly higher TCR diversity was found in tumor than normal lung. Higher tumor TCR diversity was associated with shorter survival.

This sample's RNA came from whole unsorted tissue. Donors were chemotherapy-naive, newly diagnosed lung cancer surgical patients in China, August–November 2014. TCRbeta libraries were built with three rounds of nested PCR, modified from ARM-PCR. TCRdb processed the multiplex PCR reads anew with MiXCR; each CDR3 protein has one entry. The table includes roughly 220,000 distinct CDR3 sequences, over 55% detected once. The clonotype comes from a man aged 60 to 69 with non-small cell lung cancer. The chain is built from TRBV5-4 and TRBJ2-1; 7 nucleotides align to TRBD2. Sequenced sample: lung tumor tissue. The CDR3 protein is CASSHPLGEGPLNEQLF. The CDR3 bases are TGTGCCAGCAGCCACCCCCTCGGGGAGGGCCCTCTGAATGAGCAGTTGTTC.